These 28 T cell receptor beta chains were all obtained from the same sample, sequenced in a study of blood T cell repertoires in COVID-19. Measured with immunoSEQ multiplex PCR; TCRdb has only the in-frame clones, and not every one. The table records about 210,000 clones, around four fifths of them present only once. Sample: peripheral blood. The receptor set was obtained from a man in his fifties or sixties with active or convalescent COVID-19.

The chain couples TRBV15 to TRBJ1-2; 8 bases match TRBD1. Trimming took 0 bases from V and 8 from J; bases not matched to a gene: 8. Germline CDR1 LNHNV, CDR2 YYDKDF (reference sequence). The CDR3 covers 15 residues. For the CDR3, the DNA is TGTGCCACCAGCAGAGACAAGACAGGGGCCAAGGGCTACACCTTC. Encoded protein: CATSRDKTGAKGYTF.

This clone was counted once. The chain uses TRBV10-3 and TRBJ2-1; 7 positions agree with TRBD2. This CDR3 comprises 13 residues. Germline loops: CDR1 ENHRY, CDR2 SYGVKD. The V gene end was trimmed by 6 bases and the J gene end by 8 bases; junction bases not matched to a gene: 7. The CDR3 loop is CAIRTSAGDEQFF. The CDR3 bases are TGTGCCATCAGAACTAGCGCCGGCGATGAGCAGTTCTTC.

The V gene is TRBV12-3 or TRBV12-4, the J gene TRBJ2-1, with D perhaps matching TRBD1 (5 bases). The CDR3 extends over 13 amino acids. Trimming took off 6 bases at V and 9 bases at J, with 15 bases between the two ends. The CDR3 region has the DNA TGTGCCAGCAGCCCTCTAACAGGAGCTGAGCAGTTCTTC. Its protein is CASSPLTGAEQFF.

The chain carries TRBV30 and TRBJ2-5, with a possible D match to TRBD1 (6 bases). This CDR3 spans 12 amino acids. Trimming removed 4 bases from V and 2 bases from J, with 8 bases in between. Germline CDR1 reads GTSNPN; CDR2 reads SVGIG (reference sequence). CDR3 coding DNA: TGTGCCTGGACGAGGGGGCAAGAGACCCAGTACTTC. Amino acid sequence: CAWTRGQETQYF.

In its sample, this clone was seen many times. V usage is TRBV3-1 (or the pseudogene TRBV3-2) and J usage is TRBJ2-7, with no clear D. The germline CDR1 and CDR2 sequences are LGHDT and YNNKEL (reference sequence). V was trimmed by 2 bases and J by 2 bases, leaving 16 bases between them. This CDR3 comprises 16 residues. CDR3 DNA sequence: TGTGCCAGCAGCCAATTCACCGGGTCCCCTACCTACGAGCAGTACTTC. Amino acids: CASSQFTGSPTYEQYF.

This chain uses TRBV6-6 with TRBJ2-3; 7 nucleotides agree with TRBD1. The germline gives CDR1 MNHNY, CDR2 SVGAGI (reference sequence). J lost 3 bases, V lost 5 bases, and 8 bases had no gene match. The length of the CDR3 is 15 residues. The CDR3 sequence: CASSRDRVGTDTQYF. The CDR3 DNA sequence: TGTGCCAGCAGTCGCGACAGGGTCGGAACAGATACGCAGTATTTT.

The J gene is TRBJ1-1, the V gene TRBV19; D call uncertain. Germline-derived CDR1 and CDR2 are LNHDA and SQIVND (reference sequence). CDR3 size: 16 residues. The V end was cut by 2 bases, the J end by 2 bases, with 15 bases between. As DNA, the CDR3 is TGTGCCAGTAGTATAACCCTGGAAGGGAGAAACACTGAAGCTTTCTTT. This sequence encodes CASSITLEGRNTEAFF. The full variable domain, in which reference TRBV19 and TRBJ1-1 provide the parts outside the CDR3, is DGGITQSPKYLFRKEGQNVTLSCEQNLNHDAMYWYRQDPGQGLRLIYYSQIVNDFQKGDIAEGYSVSREKKESFPLTVTSAQKNPTAFYLCASSITLEGRNTEAFFGQGTRLTVV.

This clone was recorded a few times. The rearrangement uses TRBV4-3 and TRBJ1-2; D is possibly TRBD1 (6 bases). V was clipped by 0 bases and J by 3 bases, with 14 bases between them. There are 16 residues in the CDR3. Germline lookup yields CDR1 LGHNA and CDR2 YSLEER. The CDR3: CASSQEPGAPDYGYTF. CDR3 bases: TGCGCCAGCAGCCAAGAGCCAGGGGCACCCGACTATGGCTACACCTTC.

The chain is built from TRBV6-4 and TRBJ2-7; tentative D call: TRBD2 (5 bases). The V end was cut by 5 bases, the J end by 6 bases, with 17 bases between. Germline-derived CDR1 and CDR2 are MRHNA and SNTAGT. CDR3 size: 14 residues. The CDR3 loop reads CASSWLGRGSEQYF. The CDR3 DNA reads as TGTGCCAGCAGTTGGCTGGGTCGGGGATCCGAGCAGTACTTC.

The chain links TRBV24-1 to TRBJ2-1, with TRBD2 matching 8 bases. V gave up 6 bases and J gave up 2 bases; unmatched junction bases: 11. The germline V gene encodes CDR1 KGHDR and CDR2 SFDVKD. The CDR3 sequence is 17 residues long. The CDR3 coding sequence is TGTGCCACCAGTTCCTCCTCGGGGGGGGGCCCCTACAATGAGCAGTTCTTC. Amino acids: CATSSSSGGGPYNEQFF.

The V gene is TRBV21-1, the J gene TRBJ2-2; the DNA was not compared with TRBD2, the D call given in the table. TRBV21-1 is recorded as a pseudogene. The length of the CDR3 is 22 residues. CDR3 in DNA: TGTGCCAGCAGCAAAATATGGCCCGGGCCGGGGGCTAGCGGGACGAACACCGGGGAGCTGTTTTTT. It is translated as CASSKIWPGPGASGTNTGELFF.

The CDR3 DNA reads TGTGCCAGCAGTGATGGGGCTAGCGGATTCCAAGAGACCCAGTACTTC. Translated: CASSDGASGFQETQYF. The genes are TRBV6-1 and TRBJ2-5; 7 bases map to TRBD2. The CDR3 has 16 residues. V lost 3 bases to trimming and J lost 1 base; unmatched junction nucleotides: 8. Germline V gene lookup returns CDR1 MNHNS and CDR2 SASEGT.

This clone was seen a single time. The chain joins TRBV12-2 to TRBJ2-5; TRBD2, the table's D call, lacks a check against the DNA. TRBV12-2 is recorded as a pseudogene. The CDR3 covers 15 residues. The CDR3 protein is CASRLTGGLRETQYF. The CDR3 nucleotides read TGTGCAAGTCGCTTGACGGGGGGTTTGCGGGAGACCCAGTACTTC.

The chain employs TRBV10-2 and TRBJ1-2; no firm D call. The germline V and J ends were trimmed by 4 bases and 0 bases, with 12 bases remaining between them. Germline V gene data show CDR1 as WSHSY and CDR2 as SAAADI. This CDR3 has 15 residues. The DNA of the CDR3 is TGCGCCAGCAGTGGACTCGCGGGGTCTAACTATGGCTACACCTTC. Translated, it gives CASSGLAGSNYGYTF.

This chain uses TRBV5-5 with TRBJ2-3, with TRBD1 as a possible D gene (5 bases). Germline values: CDR1 SGHKS, CDR2 YYEKEE (reference sequence). This CDR3 has 16 residues. V was pared by 4 bases and J by 5 bases, with 20 bases between. This CDR3 is CASSPTASGAIDTQYF. CDR3 nucleotides: TGTGCCAGCAGCCCGACAGCGAGTGGAGCGATAGATACGCAGTATTTT.

The chain recombines TRBV27 with TRBJ2-1; TRBD2 aligns across 11 bases. CDR1 MNHEY and CDR2 SMNVEV come from the germline V gene (reference sequence). The ends lost 2 bases at V and 4 bases at J; junction bases unmatched: 7. CDR3 length: 17 amino acids. This CDR3 is CASSLLLSGGAYNEQFF. CDR3 nucleotide sequence: TGTGCCAGCAGTTTACTCCTTAGCGGGGGGGCATACAATGAGCAGTTCTTC.

The chain links TRBV6-5 to TRBJ2-3; 8 bases align to TRBD2. The germline V gene encodes CDR1 MNHEY and CDR2 SVGAGI. The CDR3 consists of 14 residues. V dropped 7 bases and J dropped 7; count of bases not matched to a gene: 10. The CDR3 nucleotides are TGTGCCAGCATGCCTAGCGGGTTATACAATACGCAGTATTTT. This codes for CASMPSGLYNTQYF.

This clone was observed once. V gene TRBV29-1 combines with J gene TRBJ1-1; the D gene is possibly TRBD1 (6 bases). CDR3 length: 13 amino acids. From germline, CDR1 is SQVTM and CDR2 ANQGSEA. Trimming removed 6 bases from V and 2 bases from J, with 13 bases in between. This chain's CDR3 is CSVQGSRNTEAFF. The CDR3 bases are TGCAGCGTCCAGGGGAGCCGAAACACTGAAGCTTTCTTT.

The chain has TRBV28 and TRBJ2-7; tentatively, D is TRBD2 (6 bases). Trimming took 5 bases from V and 0 from J, leaving 11 bases between them. The germline CDR1 and CDR2 sequences are MDHEN and SYDVKM. The length of the CDR3 is 14 residues. Here the CDR3 DNA reads TGTGCCAGCAGTCTAGCGAGCCTCTCCTACGAGCAGTACTTC. Amino acids: CASSLASLSYEQYF.

J is TRBJ2-1 and V is TRBV10-3, with 7 bases that match TRBD1. The CDR3 spans 15 residues. Germline CDR1 and CDR2: ENHRY and SYGVKD. With 2 bases clipped from V and 3 bases from J, the junction kept 4 bases outside the gene matches. DNA for the CDR3: TGTGCCATCAGTGAGCCCCGGGACAGCTACAATGAGCAGTTCTTC. It codes for CAISEPRDSYNEQFF.

This chain uses TRBV3-1 (or the pseudogene TRBV3-2) with TRBJ1-1, with unresolved D. The germline gives CDR1 LGHDT, CDR2 YNNKEL (reference sequence). V was trimmed by 3 bases and J by 5 bases, leaving 10 bases between them. CDR3 length equals 13 residues. CDR3: CASSQPQFTEAFF. The DNA of the CDR3 is TGTGCCAGCAGCCAGCCCCAGTTTACTGAAGCTTTCTTT.

This clone was observed a handful of times. The chain has TRBV5-4 and TRBJ2-5; 14 bases align to TRBD2. The V and J ends lost 0 bases and 5 bases, in that order; junction bases with no gene match: 6. The CDR3 has 17 residues. Germline CDR1 reads SGHNT; CDR2 reads YYREEE (reference sequence). Here the CDR3 DNA reads TGTGCCAGCAGCTTGGGACTAGCGGGGGGGCCTCAGGAGACCCAGTACTTC. Protein sequence: CASSLGLAGGPQETQYF. Complete variable domain (other parts from reference TRBV5-4 and TRBJ2-5): ETGVTQSPTHLIKTRGQQVTLRCSSQSGHNTVSWYQQALGQGPQFIFQYYREEENGRGNFPPRFSGLQFPNYSSELNVNALELDDSALYLCASSLGLAGGPQETQYFGPGTRLLVL.

The chain joins TRBV20-1 to TRBJ2-3; D not resolved. There are 11 residues in the CDR3. Germline CDR1 and CDR2: DFQATT and SNEGSKA (reference sequence). V lost 1 base, J lost 6 bases, and 5 bases lay in between. The CDR3 here is CSARGPDTQYF. For the CDR3, the DNA is TGCAGTGCTAGAGGGCCCGATACGCAGTATTTT.

The V gene is TRBV4-3, the J gene TRBJ2-1; TRBD2 aligns across 7 bases. CDR3 length equals 16 residues. The germline CDR1 and CDR2 sequences are LGHNA and YSLEER. The ends lost 0 bases at V and 15 bases at J; junction bases unmatched: 17. This CDR3 is CASSQDSRMMSGVSFF. The DNA for the CDR3 is TGCGCCAGCAGCCAAGATAGCAGGATGATGAGCGGGGTATCGTTCTTC.

This chain joins TRBV28 and TRBJ1-4; D may be TRBD1 (6 bases). V was clipped by 8 bases and J by 7 bases, with 14 bases between them. The germline V gene has CDR1 MDHEN and CDR2 SYDVKM. This CDR3 comprises 13 residues. CDR3 loop: CASEDRFTEKLFF. The CDR3 region has the DNA TGTGCCAGCGAAGACAGGTTTACTGAAAAACTGTTTTTT. The variable domain in full, completed from reference TRBV28 and TRBJ1-4, reads DVKVTQSSRYLVKRTGEKVFLECVQDMDHENMFWYRQDPGLGLRLIYFSYDVKMKEKGDIPEGYSVSREKKERFSLILESASTNQTSMYLCASEDRFTEKLFFGSGTQLSVL.

This chain connects TRBV30 to TRBJ2-1; 10 positions match TRBD2. The germline CDR1 and CDR2 sequences are GTSNPN and SVGIG (reference sequence). Trimming removed 3 bases from V and 6 bases from J; junction bases left unmatched: 5. There are 14 residues in the CDR3. The CDR3 loop reads CAWSTLAGVNEQFF. The CDR3 nucleotides read TGTGCCTGGAGCACGCTAGCGGGAGTCAATGAGCAGTTCTTC.

V and J are TRBV15 and TRBJ2-4; a possible D gene is TRBD2 (6 bases). The V gene's germline CDR1 is LNHNV and CDR2 YYDKDF (reference sequence). The CDR3 is 17 amino acids. The V gene lost 1 base and the J gene lost 0 bases, with 13 bases spanning the gap. CDR3 DNA sequence: TGTGCCACCAGCAGAGTCACTAGCAGAGTAGCCAAAAACATTCAGTACTTC. Residues: CATSRVTSRVAKNIQYF. The variable domain in full, with the rest retrieved from reference TRBV15 and TRBJ2-4, is DAMVIQNPRYQVTQFGKPVTLSCSQTLNHNVMYWYQQKSSQAPKLLFHYYDKDFNNEADTPDNFQSRRPNTSFCFLDIRSPGLGDTAMYLCATSRVTSRVAKNIQYFGAGTRLSVL.

The chain is built from TRBV2 and TRBJ2-7; D perhaps matches TRBD1 (5 bases). The CDR3 has 12 residues. CDR1 is SNHLY, CDR2 FYNNEI, per germline. Trimming removed 7 bases from V and 5 bases from J, with 12 bases in between. CDR3 nucleotides: TGTGCCAGCAAGTCGGAAGGGGACGAGCAGTACTTC. It translates to CASKSEGDEQYF.